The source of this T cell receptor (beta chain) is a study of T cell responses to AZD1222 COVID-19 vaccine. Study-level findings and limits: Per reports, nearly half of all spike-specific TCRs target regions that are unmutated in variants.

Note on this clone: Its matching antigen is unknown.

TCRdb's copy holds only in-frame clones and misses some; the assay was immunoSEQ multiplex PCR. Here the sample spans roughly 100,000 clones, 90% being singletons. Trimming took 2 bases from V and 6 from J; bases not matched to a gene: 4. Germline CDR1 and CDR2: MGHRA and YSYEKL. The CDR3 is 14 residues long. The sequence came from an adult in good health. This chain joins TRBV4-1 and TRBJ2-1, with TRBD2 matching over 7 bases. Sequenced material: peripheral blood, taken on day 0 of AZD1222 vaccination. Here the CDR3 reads CASSQRGELNEQFF. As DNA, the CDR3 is TGCGCCAGCAGCCAACGGGGGGAACTCAATGAGCAGTTCTTC.